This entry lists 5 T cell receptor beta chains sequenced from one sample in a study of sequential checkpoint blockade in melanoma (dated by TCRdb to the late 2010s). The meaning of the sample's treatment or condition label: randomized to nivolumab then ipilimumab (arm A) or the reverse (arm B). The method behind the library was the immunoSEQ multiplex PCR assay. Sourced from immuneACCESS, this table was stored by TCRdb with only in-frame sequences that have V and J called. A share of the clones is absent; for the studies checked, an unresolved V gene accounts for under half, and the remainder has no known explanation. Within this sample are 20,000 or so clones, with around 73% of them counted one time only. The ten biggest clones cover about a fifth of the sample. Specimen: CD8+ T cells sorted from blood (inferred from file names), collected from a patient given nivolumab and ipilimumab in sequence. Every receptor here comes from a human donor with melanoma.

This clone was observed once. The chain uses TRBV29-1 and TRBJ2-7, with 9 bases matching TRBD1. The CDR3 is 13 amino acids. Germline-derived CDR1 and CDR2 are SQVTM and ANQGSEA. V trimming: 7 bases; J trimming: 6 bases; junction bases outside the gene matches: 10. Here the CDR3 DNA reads TGCAGCGCCTCCGGGACAGGGACTGGCGAGCAGTACTTC. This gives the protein CSASGTGTGEQYF.

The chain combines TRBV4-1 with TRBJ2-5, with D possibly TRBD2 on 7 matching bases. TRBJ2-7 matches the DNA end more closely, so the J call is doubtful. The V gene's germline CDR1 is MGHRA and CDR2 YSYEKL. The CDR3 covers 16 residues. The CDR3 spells CASSQDFGGLYPEQYF. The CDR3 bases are TGCGCCAGCAGCCAAGATTTCGGGGGGCTATACCCCGAGCAGTACTTC.

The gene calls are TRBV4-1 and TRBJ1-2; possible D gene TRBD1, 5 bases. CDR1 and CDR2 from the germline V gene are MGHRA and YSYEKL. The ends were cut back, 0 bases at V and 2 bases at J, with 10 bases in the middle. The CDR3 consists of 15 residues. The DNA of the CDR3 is TGCGCCAGCAGCCAAGAGCGGTCAGGGAACTATGGCTACACCTTC. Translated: CASSQERSGNYGYTF.

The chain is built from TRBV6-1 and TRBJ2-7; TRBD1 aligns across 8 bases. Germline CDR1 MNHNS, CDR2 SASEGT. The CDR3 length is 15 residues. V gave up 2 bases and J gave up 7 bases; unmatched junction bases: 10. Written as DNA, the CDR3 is TGTGCCAGCAGTGAACAGGACAGGGTACTTTGGGAGCAGTACTTC. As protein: CASSEQDRVLWEQYF.

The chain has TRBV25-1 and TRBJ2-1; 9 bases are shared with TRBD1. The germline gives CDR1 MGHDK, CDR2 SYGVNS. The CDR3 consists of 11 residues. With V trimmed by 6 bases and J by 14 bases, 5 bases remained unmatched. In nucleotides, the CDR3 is TGTGCCAGCAGCACCGGGACAGGGAAGTTCTTC. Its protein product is CASSTGTGKFF.